This T cell receptor (beta chain) was recorded in a study of T cells in Graves' hyperthyroidism and ophthalmopathy. Germline V gene lookup returns CDR1 ENHRY and CDR2 SYGVKD. Germline trimming cut 3 bases from V and 4 bases from J; bases unmatched to any gene: 5. The CDR3 has 16 amino acids. Patients having uncontrolled infection, another autoimmune disease, pregnancy or lactation were not included. Concerning this clonotype: The antigen remains undetermined.

General study points: Using 13 V-J features, a model discriminated ophthalmopathy from stable hyperthyroidism.

There were TCR beta CDR3 regions amplified from RNA transcripts. With the HTBI primer set, the TCR CDR3 went through a first round of RT-PCR. TCRdb passed the multiplex PCR reads through MiXCR, listing each CDR3 protein once. This table has roughly 600,000 distinct CDR3 sequences, about 15% appearing once. The chain has TRBV10-3 and TRBJ2-3; 12 nucleotides match TRBD1. The specimen was blood. The source of this sequence is a woman aged 50 to 60 with Graves' ophthalmopathy. CDR3 sequence reads: CAISEGTGGDADTQYF. In DNA form, the CDR3 reads TGTGCCATCAGTGAAGGGACAGGGGGCGATGCAGATACGCAGTATTTT.